This is a list of T cell receptor beta chains from one sample in a study of CD8 T cell repertoires and HIV-1 epitope variants. Their antigens remain unidentified. The protocol was immunoSEQ multiplex PCR, while the TCRdb copy is restricted to in-frame clones and leaves out a portion. The sample shows over 5,000 clones, about 62% of them seen only once. Sequencing input: cultured CD8+ T cells derived from PBMCs. These receptors came from a male donor with HIV. The CDR3 runs from the conserved cysteine through the conserved F or W. D genes are given only for firm matches. Size values are once, few and many counts, or a class for expanded clones, and some rows have none.

cdr3_nt cdr3_aa j_call v_call d_call cdr3_length clone_size
TGTGCCAGCAGCGCACTACAGGAGAACACTGAAGCTTTCTTT CASSALQENTEAFF TRBJ1-1 TRBV28 - 14 -
TGCAGCGTTGCCCCCGGGGGGGGCGGACAGCCCCAGCATTTT CSVAPGGGGQPQHF TRBJ1-5 TRBV29-1 - 14 -
TGTGCCAGTAGTATCGGTACGAACACTGAAGCTTTCTTT CASSIGTNTEAFF TRBJ1-1 TRBV19 - 13 few
TGTGCCAGCAGCATAGGACAGGGAATCTCTGGGGCCAACGTCCTGACTTTC CASSIGQGISGANVLTF TRBJ2-6 TRBV9 TRBD1 17 -
TGTGCCAGCTCACTCTCCACAGCGGGGGAGCAGTACTTC CASSLSTAGEQYF TRBJ2-7 TRBV18 TRBD2 13 few
TGCGCCAGCAGCCATCCCCAGGATCCCCCCTATGGCTACACCTTC CASSHPQDPPYGYTF TRBJ1-2 TRBV4-1 - 15 -
TGTGCCAGCAGCCCCATTTTTGATGGGGAGACCCAGTACTTC CASSPIFDGETQYF TRBJ2-5 TRBV7-9 - 14 -
TGTGCCAGCAGCTCGCTAACAGGGGAACATCCAGATACGCAGTATTTT CASSSLTGEHPDTQYF TRBJ2-3 TRBV7-9 TRBD1 16 -
TGTGCCATCAGTGATTACGGGACGGACGACAAAGCTTTCTTT CAISDYGTDDKAFF TRBJ1-1 TRBV10-3 - 14 -
TGTGCCAGCACGGTAACCGGTGTGGAGGGCTACACCTTC CASTVTGVEGYTF TRBJ1-2 TRBV2 - 13 few
TGTGCCAGCAGTCCCCTAGCGGCAGGGTCTAATGAAAAACTGTTTTTT CASSPLAAGSNEKLFF TRBJ1-4 TRBV27 - 16 medium-sized
TGTGCCAGCAGACTTGGGATAAGTGGGGCCAACGTCCTGACTTTC CASRLGISGANVLTF TRBJ2-6 TRBV5-6 - 15 -
TGTGCCAGCAGCCGGTGGGGCGGTAAGGAGAAGGCGAACGAGCAGTACTTC CASSRWGGKEKANEQYF TRBJ2-7 TRBV5-6 - 17 -
TGTGCCAGCAGCTTTCCGGGACAGCCTAATGAAAAACTGTTTTTT CASSFPGQPNEKLFF TRBJ1-4 TRBV7-9 TRBD1 15 few
TGCAGTGCTAGATGGGGCAATGAGCAGTTCTTC CSARWGNEQFF TRBJ2-1 TRBV20-1 - 11 -
TGTGCCAGCGGACTCCATTACAATGAGCAGTTCTTC CASGLHYNEQFF TRBJ2-1 TRBV2 - 12 -
TGTGCCAGCAGTTCGGGACAGTACTACTATGGCTACACCTTC CASSSGQYYYGYTF TRBJ1-2 TRBV28 TRBD1 14 -
TGTGCCACCAACGCAGGGGGCGAGGGTCAGCCCCAGCATTTT CATNAGGEGQPQHF TRBJ1-5 TRBV15 TRBD1 14 -
TGTGCCAGAAGCGCCGACAACTCCTACGAGCAGTACTTC CARSADNSYEQYF TRBJ2-7 TRBV5-3 - 13 few
TGTGCCAGCAGCCTGACAGGTTCCGCCTACGAGCAGTACTTC CASSLTGSAYEQYF TRBJ2-7 TRBV5-6 - 14 -
TGTGCCACCGCCCCCGGGGGGAGCTCCTACAATGAGCAGTTCTTC CATAPGGSSYNEQFF TRBJ2-1 TRBV19 TRBD2 15 -
TGTGCCAGCAGTGAGAGCGCGGGGGGTAGCACAGATACGCAGTATTTT CASSESAGGSTDTQYF TRBJ2-3 TRBV2 TRBD2 16 -
TGTGCCAGCAGTGAAGCGCTTGGGGGGACAGGTGGCACCGGGGAGCTGTTTTTT CASSEALGGTGGTGELFF TRBJ2-2 TRBV2 TRBD1 18 -
TGTGCCAGCAGCCCGACTTTTACGGGTTTCGGCGAGCAGTACTTC CASSPTFTGFGEQYF TRBJ2-7 TRBV2 - 15 -
TGTGCCAGCAGTTCGGACAGGGGGGAGGAGACCCAGTACTTC CASSSDRGEETQYF TRBJ2-5 TRBV28 TRBD1 14 -
TGCGCCAGCAGCCCTACAACTAACTATGGCTACACCTTC CASSPTTNYGYTF TRBJ1-2 TRBV4-1 - 13 -
TGTGCCAGTAGTCCAGGGGGAATGACCTACGAGCAGTACTTC CASSPGGMTYEQYF TRBJ2-7 TRBV19 TRBD1 14 -
TGTGCCAGCAGCGAAAGCGGGAGAGGGTCCTACAATGAGCAGTTCTTC CASSESGRGSYNEQFF TRBJ2-1 TRBV7-8 TRBD2 16 -
TGTGCCAGCAGCCTAAAGGGGGCCAATGGCTACACCTTC CASSLKGANGYTF TRBJ1-2 TRBV2 TRBD1 13 -
TGTGCCAGCAGTTACTCGGACAGTTCGGTCACTGAAGCTTTCTTT CASSYSDSSVTEAFF TRBJ1-1 TRBV6-5 - 15 -
TGTGCCAGTAGAGTATATGTGGGCACATGGCGGGAGAACACCGGGGAGCTGTTTTTT CASRVYVGTWRENTGELFF TRBJ2-2 TRBV19 - 19 -
TGTGCCAGCAGTCCCCGGTCCTTCTCCTACGAGCAGTACTTC CASSPRSFSYEQYF TRBJ2-7 TRBV28 - 14 -
TGTGCCAGCAGTTTTAGCGGAGAGGGCTCCTACGAGCAGTACTTC CASSFSGEGSYEQYF TRBJ2-7 TRBV27 - 15 -
TGCGCCAGCAGCCAAGACGGGCAGGGCGCAAACACCGGGGAGCTGTTTTTT CASSQDGQGANTGELFF TRBJ2-2 TRBV4-1 - 17 -
TGCGCCAGCAGCCCAACAACCGGGACGGGTCAGCCCCAGCATTTT CASSPTTGTGQPQHF TRBJ1-5 TRBV5-1 - 15 few
TGTGCCAGCAGTTTTAGTGGCACAGATACGCAGTATTTT CASSFSGTDTQYF TRBJ2-3 TRBV27 - 13 once